Listed below are T cell receptor beta chains from one sample, sequenced in a study of tumor and adjacent non-tumor tissue in lung cancer. TCRdb re-analysed the multiplex PCR reads in MiXCR, keeping a single row per CDR3 protein. The table includes about 200,000 distinct CDR3 sequences, about two thirds detected once. Source material: lung tumor tissue. These receptors were obtained from a man aged 55 to 69 with non-small cell lung cancer. CDR3s include the opening cysteine and the closing phenylalanine or tryptophan. D genes are given only for firm matches. Size is omitted from some rows. Given values are once, few, many or a class for expanded clones.

size	V	D	J	DNA	CDR3
few	TRBV4-1	TRBD1	TRBJ2-7	TGCGCCAGCAGCCAAAGGACAGGGGGCTACGAGCAGTACTTC	CASSQRTGGYEQYF
.	TRBV12-5	.	TRBJ2-1	TGTGCTAGTGGTTTGGAGGTAATCAAACAGTTCTTC	CASGLEVIKQFF
.	TRBV6-2/TRBV6-3	.	TRBJ2-1	TGTGCCAGCGAAAGTTCTAGCTCCTACAATGAGCAGTTCTTC	CASESSSSYNEQFF
many	TRBV10-1	TRBD1	TRBJ1-2	TGCGCCAGCAGCGACGGACAGGGCTATGGCTACACCTTC	CASSDGQGYGYTF
.	TRBV11-2	.	TRBJ2-1	TGTGCCAGCAGCTCCACAATGGGGGGGCCAGAGGAGACTCAGTTCTTC	CASSSTMGGPEETQFF
.	TRBV4-2	.	TRBJ1-5	TGTGCCAGCAGCCAAGATGGTAGCAATCAGCCCCAGCATTTT	CASSQDGSNQPQHF
.	TRBV6-1	.	TRBJ2-7	TGTGCCAGCAGTGTCATAGGGACAAGGGTCTCCTACGAGCAGTACTTC	CASSVIGTRVSYEQYF
.	TRBV4-2	.	TRBJ2-7	TGTGCCAGCAGCCACACGCTGGCGGACTACGAGCAGTACTTC	CASSHTLADYEQYF
.	TRBV5-6	TRBD1	TRBJ2-3	TGTGCCAGCAGTTTACAGGGGGTGTGCACAGATACGCAGTATTTT	CASSLQGVCTDTQYF
.	TRBV14	.	TRBJ2-7	TGTGCCAGCAGCGTCGACATATTGTTGGCGGAGCAGTACTTC	CASSVDILLAEQYF
.	TRBV12-3/TRBV12-4	.	TRBJ1-2	TGTGCCAGCAGTTTAGAGGCGGTCTGCACCTTC	CASSLEAVCTF
once	TRBV7-2	.	TRBJ2-7	TGTGCCAGCAGCACCACAAGGTCGCGAGCCTACGAGCAGTACTTC	CASSTTRSRAYEQYF
.	TRBV20-1	TRBD2	TRBJ2-3	TGCAGTGCTAGACTAGCGGGGGAAAATATGCAGTATTTT	CSARLAGENMQYF
.	TRBV12-3/TRBV12-4	.	TRBJ1-1	TGTGCCACTAGTGTTTGGAAGGGGAACACTGAAGCTTTCTTT	CATSVWKGNTEAFF
many	TRBV20-1	TRBD2	TRBJ2-7	TGCAGTGCTAGCCCGTGGACTAGCGGGAACTACGAGCAGTACTTC	CSASPWTSGNYEQYF
.	TRBV12-3/TRBV12-4	.	TRBJ1-1	TGTGCCTGCAGTTTCCCAGGGATACTGAACACTGAATCTTTCTTT	CACSFPGILNTESFF
.	TRBV5-1	TRBD2	TRBJ2-1	TGCGCCAGCAGTGACTCGGGAGGTGAGCAGTTCTTC	CASSDSGGEQFF
once	TRBV6-1	.	TRBJ2-2	TGTGCCTGCAGTGTTCAGGCGAACTCCGGGGAGCCATTTTTT	CACSVQANSGEPFF
.	TRBV13	.	TRBJ2-3	TGTGCCAGCAGCGTAAGTCCGACTAATTCAGATACTCAGTATTTT	CASSVSPTNSDTQYF
once	TRBV11-2	TRBD2	TRBJ2-5	TGTGCCAGCTGCTCCAGTGGGGGGGATCAAGAGACCCAGTACTTC	CASCSSGGDQETQYF
once	TRBV20-1	.	TRBJ2-7	TGCAGTACTGACCTCCCAGGGTACGTGCAGTACTTC	CSTDLPGYVQYF
.	TRBV6-1	.	TRBJ2-1	TGTGCCACCCGACCCCCGGGATTAGGTAAGTATGAGCAGTTCTTC	CATRPPGLGKYEQFF
many	TRBV6-1	.	TRBJ2-2	TGTGCCAGCAGGGACATAAACACCGGGGAGCTGTTTTTT	CASRDINTGELFF
.	TRBV11-1	.	TRBJ2-7	TGTGCCAGCAGCGCTGGACGGCCACACTCCTACGAGCAGTACTTC	CASSAGRPHSYEQYF
once	TRBV6-5	.	TRBJ1-2	TGTGCCAGCAGTTTCCTAGCCGATCCCAAGGCCTACGCCTTC	CASSFLADPKAYAF
.	TRBV7-9	TRBD1	TRBJ1-4	TGTGCCAGCAGCTTAGGACAGGGATCAGGAAAACTGTTTTTT	CASSLGQGSGKLFF
.	TRBV20-1	.	TRBJ2-6	TGCAGTGCTAGGCGGGGCGGCTCTGGGGCCAATGTCCCGACTTTC	CSARRGGSGANVPTF
.	TRBV11-2	TRBD1	TRBJ1-1	TGTGCCAGTAGCATGATGGGACAGCTTAACACTGTAGCTTTCTTT	CASSMMGQLNTVAFF
.	TRBV20-1	.	TRBJ1-5	TGCAGTGCTAGCCTAGGGGGGATCGGCCAGCCCCAGCATTTT	CSASLGGIGQPQHF
.	TRBV20-1	.	TRBJ1-1	TGCAGTGCTAGATCAGACGCTGGGTACACTGAAGCTTTCTTT	CSARSDAGYTEAFF
few	TRBV5-5	.	TRBJ1-1	TGTGCCAGCAGCCTCGACAAGGGGACTGAAGCTTTCTTT	CASSLDKGTEAFF
.	TRBV20-1	TRBD1	TRBJ1-2	TGCAGTTTACTAGAGTTTAGGGGGCTTTCTTTAGGCTACACCTTC	CSLLEFRGLSLGYTF
once	TRBV20-1	TRBD2	TRBJ2-2	TGCAATGCTGTCCGGCGTGCGGGGGGGCCAACCGGGGAGCTGTTTTTT	CNAVRRAGGPTGELFF
many	TRBV10-2	.	TRBJ2-2	TGCGCCAGCAAGAGACCAAACACCGGGGAGCTGTTTTTT	CASKRPNTGELFF
.	TRBV11-3	.	TRBJ2-7	TGTGCCAGCAGCCTTATGGCAGTGGGCTACGAGCAGTGCTTC	CASSLMAVGYEQCF
.	TRBV6-5	.	TRBJ1-5	TGTGCCAGCAGTTATAACAGCAATCAGTCCCAGCATTTT	CASSYNSNQSQHF
.	TRBV4-1	.	TRBJ1-3	TGCGCCAACAGCCAAGAACTACCTGGGGGAATCACCATATATTTT	CANSQELPGGITIYF
.	TRBV6-1	.	TRBJ1-2	TGTGCTAGCAGTTCAACAGGGACCTATGACTACACCTTC	CASSSTGTYDYTF
many	TRBV4-2	.	TRBJ1-2	TGTGCCAGCAGCCGAGACTCCTATGGCTACACCTTC	CASSRDSYGYTF
.	TRBV20-1	.	TRBJ2-7	TGCAGTGCTAGAGATTTCGACAGGTCCTCCTACGAGCGATACTTC	CSARDFDRSSYERYF